Listed below are T cell receptor beta chains from one sample, sequenced in a study of Graves' ophthalmopathy and Graves' hyperthyroidism. TCRdb called the multiplex PCR reads again in MiXCR, with one record for every CDR3 protein. The repertoire holds 170,000 or so distinct CDR3 sequences, with 30% to 45% as singletons. The sequencing sample was made of peripheral blood. The receptors were gathered from a man younger than 40 with Graves' ophthalmopathy. CDR3s include the opening cysteine and the closing phenylalanine or tryptophan. The D gene is left open where the match is weak. Not every row has a clone size; where given, it reads once, few, many or a size class.

>TRBJ1-5|-|14|TRBV6-5|many
TGTGCCAGCAGTCGGGGGGGTAGCAATCAGCCCCAGCATTTT
CASSRGGSNQPQHF
>TRBJ1-1|-|13|TRBV12-3/TRBV12-4|-
TGTGCCAGCAGCACAACAGGGTTGACTGAAGCTTTCTTT
CASSTTGLTEAFF
>TRBJ2-7|-|14|TRBV18|-
TGTGCCAGCTCATACCAGGGGGGCCTTATTGAGCAGTACTTC
CASSYQGGLIEQYF
>TRBJ2-5|TRBD1|15|TRBV12-3/TRBV12-4|-
TGTGCCAGCAGTTTTAGGACAGGGGGCTCGAAGACCCAGTACTTC
CASSFRTGGSKTQYF
>TRBJ1-5|-|18|TRBV6-1|-
TGTGCCAGCAGTGAATTCCGGCTGGGAAAGTGGGGCAATCAGCCCCAGCATTTT
CASSEFRLGKWGNQPQHF
>TRBJ1-1|-|15|TRBV6-1|-
TGTGCCAGCAGTACCAGGGCCTTCATGAACACTGAAGCTTTCTTT
CASSTRAFMNTEAFF
>TRBJ2-4|TRBD1|21|TRBV28|many
TGTGCCAGCAGTTATCGTAAATCGGGACAGGGGGCTATCCTAGCCAAAAACATTCAGTACTTC
CASSYRKSGQGAILAKNIQYF
>TRBJ1-6|TRBD1|14|TRBV7-3|many
TGTGCCAGCAGCCGGACAGGTGGAAATTCACCCCTCCACTTT
CASSRTGGNSPLHF
>TRBJ2-5|-|14|TRBV12-3/TRBV12-4|-
TGTGCCAGCAGTTGGCGGGTGAGTGGGGAGACCCAGTACTTC
CASSWRVSGETQYF
>TRBJ2-5|-|17|TRBV5-6|many
TGTGCCAGCAGCTTGGGGCAGGGGACTCCGATGGGGGAGACCCAGTACTTC
CASSLGQGTPMGETQYF
>TRBJ1-4|TRBD1|14|TRBV6-1|-
TGTGCCAGCAGGCCGGGACAGCGGAATGAAAAACTGTTTTTT
CASRPGQRNEKLFF
>TRBJ2-5|-|14|TRBV6-5|few
TGTGCCAGCAGTTCGTTTTACTCGGAGGAGACCCAGTACTTC
CASSSFYSEETQYF